This T cell receptor beta chain was profiled in a study of T cells after posttransplantation cyclophosphamide. TCRdb keeps only in-frame clones here, not all; method: immunoSEQ multiplex PCR. The table includes some 21,000 clones, 80% to 90% detected once. This CDR3 region has 14 residues. The germline CDR1 and CDR2 sequences are SGHTA and FQGNSA. Findings and caveats of the study: Donor CD8+ memory clones often dominated recipient blood repertoires at later times. Blood and skin or GI T cell repertoires showed limited TRB overlap. TRB clonality was highly associated with recipient CMV seropositivity and reactivation.

Control samples came 1 year after myeloablative marrow transplants with methotrexate plus calcineurin inhibitor. About this clone itself: As yet, its antigen is unknown.

The sequence was collected from a female patient younger than 45 who received an allogeneic stem cell transplant from an unrelated donor, was CMV-positive, and had acute and chronic GVHD. The T cells may partly be graft donor cells. The chain couples TRBV7-2 to TRBJ2-5, with D maybe TRBD1 (5 bases). The DNA end is more similar to TRBJ2-7, so the J call may be wrong. The material sequenced was PBMCs, taken about 400 days after allogeneic stem cell transplant with calcineurin inhibitor and methotrexate. CDR3 bases: TGTGCCAGCAGCTACAGGTGGAGCTCCTACGAGCAGTACTTC. Amino acids: CASSYRWSSYEQYF.